The 7 T cell receptor beta chains reported below all come from one sample, sequenced in a study of CD8+CD57+ T cells in acquired aplastic anemia. TCR beta VDJ and CDR3 were profiled, and genomic DNA was the template. TCRdb itself ran the reads through MiXCR, one entry per CDR3 protein. Of 450,000 to 600,000 distinct CDR3 sequences listed, around 32% are singletons. Previously, flow cytometry had revealed CD8+CD57+ cell expansion in the patients chosen for sequencing. Sequencing input: sorted CD4+, CD8+, or CD8+CD57+ T cells (not recorded which) from PBMCs. These receptors were obtained from a human donor with aplastic anemia.

This clonotype was observed once. This chain links TRBV15 with TRBJ2-7; D not resolved. Germline CDR1 LNHNV, CDR2 YYDKDF (reference sequence). The V gene lost 11 bases and the J gene lost 2 bases, with 13 bases spanning the gap. This CDR3 spans 12 amino acids. CDR3 sequence: CAWKQGPYEQYF. CDR3 in DNA: TGTGCCTGGAAGCAAGGTCCCTACGAGCAGTACTTC.

Ten or more counts support this clonotype. The V and J genes are TRBV7-3 and TRBJ2-2; D is uncertain. In germline, CDR1 is SGHTA, CDR2 FQGTGA. The ends were cut back, 6 bases at V and 4 bases at J, with 3 bases in the middle. The CDR3 contains 11 residues. In DNA, the CDR3 is TGTGCCAGCAGACTCACCGGGGAGCTGTTTTTT. It translates to CASRLTGELFF.

The rearrangement uses TRBV7-2 and TRBJ1-5; tentative D call: TRBD1 (5 bases). CDR3 length: 14 amino acids. With 2 bases removed from V and 3 bases from J, the gap between germline ends came to 8 bases. CDR1 is SGHTA, CDR2 FQGNSA, per germline. The CDR3 DNA reads TGTGCCAGCAGCTTATGGGGGATCAATCAGCCCCAGCATTTT. It yields the protein CASSLWGINQPQHF.

This clonotype was recorded only once. Relative to the germline gene, one junction end is altered; a read error may explain this. This chain links TRBV25-1 with TRBJ1-6; perhaps TRBD1 as D (5 bases). This CDR3 has 16 residues. Germline CDR1 reads MGHDK; CDR2 reads SYGVNS. This CDR3 is CASSESTGTDNSPLHF. CDR3 DNA sequence: TGCGCCAGCAGTGAGTCTACGGGGACGGATAATTCACCCCTCCACTTT. Full variable domain (outside the CDR3, taken from reference TRBV25-1 and TRBJ1-6): EADIYQTPRYLVIGTGKKITLECSQTMGHDKMYWYQQDPGMELHLIHYSYGVNSTEKGDLSSESTVSRIRTEHFPLTLESARPSHTSQYLCASSESTGTDNSPLHFGNGTRLTVT.

A remark on this clonotype: This sequence may be a read error, since a much larger clone differs from it by one base. The DNA for the CDR3 is TGTGCCATCAGTGAAGGACAGGGGATCTCTGGGGCCAACGTCCTGACTTTC. As protein: CAISEGQGISGANVLTF. The chain uses TRBV10-3 and TRBJ2-6, with 9 bases identical to TRBD1. Looked up from germline, CDR1 is ENHRY and CDR2 is SYGVKD. The CDR3 runs 17 residues. The V gene end was trimmed by 3 bases and the J gene end by 0 bases; junction bases not matched to a gene: 3.

This clonotype was counted many times. The chain uses TRBV19 and TRBJ1-2; 7 positions agree with TRBD1. V gave up 5 bases and J gave up 4 bases; unmatched junction bases: 10. This CDR3 has 15 amino acids. Germline-derived CDR1 and CDR2 are LNHDA and SQIVND (reference sequence). CDR3 bases: TGTGCCAGTAGTCCGAACTGGGACAGAACCTATGGCTACACCTTC. Residues: CASSPNWDRTYGYTF.

This clonotype was seen a handful of times. The genes are TRBV4-3 and TRBJ1-2; possibly TRBD1 for D (6 bases). The CDR3 consists of 15 residues. Looked up from germline, CDR1 is LGHNA and CDR2 is YSLEER. V was trimmed by 1 base and J by 6 bases, leaving 15 bases between them. The CDR3 region is CASSQVGGRLDGYTF. DNA for the CDR3: TGCGCCAGCAGCCAAGTGGGGGGGCGGCTGGATGGCTACACCTTC.